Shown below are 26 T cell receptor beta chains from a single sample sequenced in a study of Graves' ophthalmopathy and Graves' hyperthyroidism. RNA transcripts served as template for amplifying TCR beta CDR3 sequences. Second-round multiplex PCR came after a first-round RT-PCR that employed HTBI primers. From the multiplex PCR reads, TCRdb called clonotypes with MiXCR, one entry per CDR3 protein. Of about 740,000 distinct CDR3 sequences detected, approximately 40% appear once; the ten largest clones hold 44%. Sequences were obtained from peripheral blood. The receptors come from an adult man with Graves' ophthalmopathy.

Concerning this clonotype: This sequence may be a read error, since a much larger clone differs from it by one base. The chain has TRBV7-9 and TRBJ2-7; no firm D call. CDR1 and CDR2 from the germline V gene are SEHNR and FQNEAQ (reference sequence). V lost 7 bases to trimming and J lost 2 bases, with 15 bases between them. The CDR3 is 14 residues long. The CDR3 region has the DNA TGTGCCAGCAAGTCTGGCCTATTCACCTACGAGCAGTACTTC. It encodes CASKSGLFTYEQYF.

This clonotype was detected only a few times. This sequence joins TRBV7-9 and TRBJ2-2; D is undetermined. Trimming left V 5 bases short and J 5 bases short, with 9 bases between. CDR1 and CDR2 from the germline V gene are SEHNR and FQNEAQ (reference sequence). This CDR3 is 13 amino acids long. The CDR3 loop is CASSKQLTGELFF. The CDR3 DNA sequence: TGTGCCAGCAGCAAGCAGTTAACCGGGGAGCTGTTTTTT.

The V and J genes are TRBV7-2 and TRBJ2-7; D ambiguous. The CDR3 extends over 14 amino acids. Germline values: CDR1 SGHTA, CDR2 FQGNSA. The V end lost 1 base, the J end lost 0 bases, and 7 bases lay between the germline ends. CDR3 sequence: CASSLGYSSYEQYF. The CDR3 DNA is TGTGCCAGCAGCTTAGGCTACAGCTCCTACGAGCAGTACTTC.

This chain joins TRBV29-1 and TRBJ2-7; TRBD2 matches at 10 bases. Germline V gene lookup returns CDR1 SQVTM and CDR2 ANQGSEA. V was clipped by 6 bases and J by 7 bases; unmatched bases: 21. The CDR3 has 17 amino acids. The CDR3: CSVGQQGEASGSGEQYF. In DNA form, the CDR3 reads TGCAGCGTGGGACAACAGGGGGAGGCTAGCGGGAGTGGGGAGCAGTACTTC.

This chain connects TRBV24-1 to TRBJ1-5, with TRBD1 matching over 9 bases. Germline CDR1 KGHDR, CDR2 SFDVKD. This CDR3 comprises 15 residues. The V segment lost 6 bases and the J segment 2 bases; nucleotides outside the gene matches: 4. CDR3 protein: CATSYRDRGNQPQHF. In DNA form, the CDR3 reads TGTGCCACCAGTTACAGGGACAGGGGCAATCAGCCCCAGCATTTT.

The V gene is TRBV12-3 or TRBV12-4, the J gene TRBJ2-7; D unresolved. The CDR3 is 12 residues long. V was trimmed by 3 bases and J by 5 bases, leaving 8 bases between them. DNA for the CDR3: TGTGCCAGCAGTTTCGGGCGCAACGAGCAGTACTTC. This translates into CASSFGRNEQYF.

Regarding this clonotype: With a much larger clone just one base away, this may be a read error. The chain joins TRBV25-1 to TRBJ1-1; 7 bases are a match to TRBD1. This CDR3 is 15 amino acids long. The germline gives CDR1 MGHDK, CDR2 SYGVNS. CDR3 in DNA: TGTACCAGCAGCCACCCCGACAGGGCGAACACTGAAGCTTTCTTT. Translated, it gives CTSSHPDRANTEAFF.

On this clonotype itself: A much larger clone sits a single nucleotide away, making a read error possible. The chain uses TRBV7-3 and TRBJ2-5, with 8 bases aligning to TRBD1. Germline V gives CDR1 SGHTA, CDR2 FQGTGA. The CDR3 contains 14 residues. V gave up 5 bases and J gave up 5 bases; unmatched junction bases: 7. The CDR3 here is CASSMDRAGETQYF. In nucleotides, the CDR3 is TGTGCCAGCAGCATGGACAGGGCCGGCGAGACCCAGTACTTC. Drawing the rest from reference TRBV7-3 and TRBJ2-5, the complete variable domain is GAGVSQTPSNKVTEKGKYVELRCDPISGHTALYWYRQSLGQGPEFLIYFQGTGAADDSGLPNDRFFAVRPEGSVSTLKIQRTERGDSAVYLCASSMDRAGETQYFGPGTRLLVL.

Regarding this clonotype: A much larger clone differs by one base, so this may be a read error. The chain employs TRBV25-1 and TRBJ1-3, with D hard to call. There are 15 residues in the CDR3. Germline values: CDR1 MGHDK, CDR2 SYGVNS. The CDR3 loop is CAGSSHRSSGNTIYF. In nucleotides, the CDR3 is TGTGCCGGCAGTTCCCACCGGAGCTCTGGAAACACCATATATTTT.

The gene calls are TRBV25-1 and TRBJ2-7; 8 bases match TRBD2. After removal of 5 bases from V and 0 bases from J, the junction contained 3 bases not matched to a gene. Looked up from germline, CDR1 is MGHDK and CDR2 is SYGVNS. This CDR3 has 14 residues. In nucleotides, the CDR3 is TGTGCCAGCAGTTCGGGGGGGAACTCCTACGAGCAGTACTTC. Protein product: CASSSGGNSYEQYF.

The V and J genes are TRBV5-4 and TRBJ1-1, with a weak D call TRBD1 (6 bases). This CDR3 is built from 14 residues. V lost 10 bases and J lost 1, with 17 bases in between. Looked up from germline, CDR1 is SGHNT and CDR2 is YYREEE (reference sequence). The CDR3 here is CAYYQGQTNTEAFF. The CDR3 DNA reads TGTGCCTATTATCAGGGGCAGACGAACACTGAAGCTTTCTTT.

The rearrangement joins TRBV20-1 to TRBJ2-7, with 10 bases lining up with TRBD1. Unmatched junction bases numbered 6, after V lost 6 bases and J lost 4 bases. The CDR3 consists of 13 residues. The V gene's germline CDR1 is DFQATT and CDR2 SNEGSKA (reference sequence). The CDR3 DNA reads TGCAGTGCGAGACAGGGGGCGGCTTACGAGCAGTACTTC. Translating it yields CSARQGAAYEQYF.

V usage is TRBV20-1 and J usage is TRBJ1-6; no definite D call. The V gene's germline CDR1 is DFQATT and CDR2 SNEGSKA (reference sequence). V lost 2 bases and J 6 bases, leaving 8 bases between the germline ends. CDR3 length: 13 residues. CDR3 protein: CSARSGFNSPLHF. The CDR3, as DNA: TGCAGTGCTAGATCGGGGTTTAATTCACCCCTCCACTTT.

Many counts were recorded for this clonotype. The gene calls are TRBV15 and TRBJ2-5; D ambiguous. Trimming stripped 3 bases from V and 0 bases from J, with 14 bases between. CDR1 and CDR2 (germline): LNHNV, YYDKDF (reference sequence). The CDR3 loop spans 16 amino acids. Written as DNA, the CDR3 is TGTGCCACCAGCAGCGAGATCTCCCAGTACCAAGAGACCCAGTACTTC. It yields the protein CATSSEISQYQETQYF. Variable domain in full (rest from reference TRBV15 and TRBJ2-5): DAMVIQNPRYQVTQFGKPVTLSCSQTLNHNVMYWYQQKSSQAPKLLFHYYDKDFNNEADTPDNFQSRRPNTSFCFLDIRSPGLGDTAMYLCATSSEISQYQETQYFGPGTRLLVL.

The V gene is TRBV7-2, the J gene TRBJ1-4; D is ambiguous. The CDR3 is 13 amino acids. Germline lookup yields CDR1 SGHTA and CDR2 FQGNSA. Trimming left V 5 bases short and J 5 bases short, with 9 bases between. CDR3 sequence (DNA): TGTGCCAGCAGCCAAGGTGGAAATGAAAAACTGTTTTTT. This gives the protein CASSQGGNEKLFF.

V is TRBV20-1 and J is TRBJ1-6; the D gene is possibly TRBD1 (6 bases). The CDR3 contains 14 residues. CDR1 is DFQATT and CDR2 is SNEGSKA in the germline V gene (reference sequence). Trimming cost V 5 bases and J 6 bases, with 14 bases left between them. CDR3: CSAQTTGTNSPLHF. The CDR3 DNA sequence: TGCAGTGCTCAGACGACAGGAACTAATTCACCCCTCCACTTT.

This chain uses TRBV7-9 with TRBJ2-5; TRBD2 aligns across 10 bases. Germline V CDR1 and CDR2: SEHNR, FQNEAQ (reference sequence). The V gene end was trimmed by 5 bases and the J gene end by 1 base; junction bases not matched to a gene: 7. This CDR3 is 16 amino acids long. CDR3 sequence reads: CASSLWTSGGQETQYF. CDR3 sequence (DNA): TGTGCCAGCAGCCTCTGGACTAGCGGTGGCCAAGAGACCCAGTACTTC.

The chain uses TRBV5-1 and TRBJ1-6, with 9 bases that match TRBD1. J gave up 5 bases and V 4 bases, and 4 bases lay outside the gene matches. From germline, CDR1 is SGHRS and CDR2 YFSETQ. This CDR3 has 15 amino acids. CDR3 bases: TGCGCCAGCAGCCCGGGACAGGGTCATAATTCACCCCTCCACTTT. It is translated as CASSPGQGHNSPLHF. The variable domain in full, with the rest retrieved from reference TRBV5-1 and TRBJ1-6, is KAGVTQTPRYLIKTRGQQVTLSCSPISGHRSVSWYQQTPGQGLQFLFEYFSETQRNKGNFPGRFSGRQFSNSRSEMNVSTLELGDSALYLCASSPGQGHNSPLHFGNGTRLTVT.

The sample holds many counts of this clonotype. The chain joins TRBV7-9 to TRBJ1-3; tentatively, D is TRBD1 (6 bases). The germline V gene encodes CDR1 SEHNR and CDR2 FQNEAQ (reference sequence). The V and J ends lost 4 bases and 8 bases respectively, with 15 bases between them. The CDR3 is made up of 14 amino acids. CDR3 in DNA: TGTGCCAGCAGCTCGAACAGGGTCGGAGACACCATATATTTT. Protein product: CASSSNRVGDTIYF.

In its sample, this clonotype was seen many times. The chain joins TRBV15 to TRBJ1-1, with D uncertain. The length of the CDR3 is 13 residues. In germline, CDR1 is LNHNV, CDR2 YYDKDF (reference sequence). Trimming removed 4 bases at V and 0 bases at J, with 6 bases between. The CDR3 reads CATSIDMNTEAFF. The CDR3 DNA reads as TGTGCCACCAGCATCGACATGAACACTGAAGCTTTCTTT. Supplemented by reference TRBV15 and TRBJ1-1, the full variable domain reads DAMVIQNPRYQVTQFGKPVTLSCSQTLNHNVMYWYQQKSSQAPKLLFHYYDKDFNNEADTPDNFQSRRPNTSFCFLDIRSPGLGDTAMYLCATSIDMNTEAFFGQGTRLTVV.

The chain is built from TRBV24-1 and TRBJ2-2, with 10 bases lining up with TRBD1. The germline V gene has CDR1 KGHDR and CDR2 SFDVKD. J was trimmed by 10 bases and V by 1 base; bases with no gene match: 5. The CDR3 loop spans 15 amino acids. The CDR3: CATSDFPTGGEELFF. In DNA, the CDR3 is TGTGCCACCAGTGATTTTCCGACAGGGGGCGAGGAGCTGTTTTTT.

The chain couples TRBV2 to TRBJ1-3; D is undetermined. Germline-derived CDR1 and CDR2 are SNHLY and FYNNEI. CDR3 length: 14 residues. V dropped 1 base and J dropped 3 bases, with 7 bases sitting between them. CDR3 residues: CASSEDGFGNTIYF. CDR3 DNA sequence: TGTGCCAGCAGTGAAGATGGGTTTGGAAACACCATATATTTT.

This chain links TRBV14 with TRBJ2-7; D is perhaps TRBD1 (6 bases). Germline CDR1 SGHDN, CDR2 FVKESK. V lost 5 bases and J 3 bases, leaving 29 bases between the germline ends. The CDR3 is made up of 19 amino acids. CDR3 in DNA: TGTGCCAGCAGCTCCCCGCGGGTTCTCGGGACACACAATCTCTACGAGCAGTACTTC. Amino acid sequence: CASSSPRVLGTHNLYEQYF.

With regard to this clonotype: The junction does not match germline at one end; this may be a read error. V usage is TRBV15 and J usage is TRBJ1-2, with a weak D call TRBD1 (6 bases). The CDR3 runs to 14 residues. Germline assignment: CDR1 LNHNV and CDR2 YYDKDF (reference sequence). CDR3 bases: TGTGCCACCAGCAGTTACAGGACAGCCTATGGTTACACCTTC. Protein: CATSSYRTAYGYTF.

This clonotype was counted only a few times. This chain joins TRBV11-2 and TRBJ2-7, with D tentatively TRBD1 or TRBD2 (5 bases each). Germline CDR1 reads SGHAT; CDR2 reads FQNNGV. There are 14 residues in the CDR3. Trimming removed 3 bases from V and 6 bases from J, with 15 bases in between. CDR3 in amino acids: CASSLGVMVLEQYF. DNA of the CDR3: TGTGCCAGCAGCTTGGGGGTAATGGTACTCGAGCAGTACTTC.

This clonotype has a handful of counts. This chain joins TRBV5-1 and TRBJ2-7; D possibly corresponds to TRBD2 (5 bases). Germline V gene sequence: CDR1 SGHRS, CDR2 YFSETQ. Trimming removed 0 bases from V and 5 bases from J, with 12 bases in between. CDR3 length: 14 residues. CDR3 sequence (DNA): TGCGCCAGCAGCTTGGAGGCGGGTTTCAACGAGCAGTACTTC. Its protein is CASSLEAGFNEQYF. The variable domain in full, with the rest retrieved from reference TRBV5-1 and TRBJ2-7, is KAGVTQTPRYLIKTRGQQVTLSCSPISGHRSVSWYQQTPGQGLQFLFEYFSETQRNKGNFPGRFSGRQFSNSRSEMNVSTLELGDSALYLCASSLEAGFNEQYFGPGTRLTVT.